This entry lists 10 T cell receptor beta chains sequenced from one sample in a study of blood T cell repertoires in COVID-19. Some clones are missing from TCRdb's copy, which holds only in-frame ones; the method was immunoSEQ multiplex PCR. The sample comprises 200,000 to 300,000 clones, roughly 84% of which are singletons, and over 2% rests with the top ten. The sample taken for sequencing was peripheral blood. Receptors originate from a middle-aged man who had recovered from COVID-19.

The chain employs TRBV7-6 and TRBJ2-3; possible D gene TRBD2, 6 bases. The CDR3 runs 13 residues. Germline CDR1 and CDR2: SGHVS and FNYEAQ. V was clipped by 2 bases and J by 4 bases, with 7 bases between them. The CDR3 here is CASSLTSPDTQYF. The CDR3 region has the DNA TGTGCCAGCAGCTTAACTAGCCCAGATACGCAGTATTTT.

The chain joins TRBV11-2 to TRBJ2-3; 9 bases fit TRBD1. The V segment lost 5 bases and the J segment 6 bases; nucleotides outside the gene matches: 3. Germline V gives CDR1 SGHAT, CDR2 FQNNGV. This CDR3 comprises 13 residues. This chain's CDR3 is CASSRDRDDTQYF. The CDR3 nucleotides read TGTGCCAGCAGCAGGGACAGGGACGATACGCAGTATTTT.

The chain uses TRBV29-1 and TRBJ2-1, with D maybe TRBD1 (5 bases). The CDR3 extends over 11 amino acids. Trimming removed 3 bases from V and 8 bases from J, with 8 bases in between. CDR1 and CDR2 from the germline V gene are SQVTM and ANQGSEA. This CDR3 is CSVDRVYEQFF. CDR3 nucleotide sequence: TGCAGCGTTGACAGGGTCTATGAGCAGTTCTTC.

Only one count was recorded for this clone. This chain joins TRBV6-4 and TRBJ2-7, with D possibly matching TRBD2 (7 bases). Germline CDR1 and CDR2: MRHNA and SNTAGT. The CDR3 contains 15 residues. V gave up 7 bases and J gave up 0 bases, with 16 bases separating them. CDR3: CASNRGGGSSYEQYF. The CDR3 nucleotides are TGTGCCAGCAACCGCGGGGGCGGGAGCTCCTACGAGCAGTACTTC.

The rearrangement joins TRBV29-1 to TRBJ2-5, with 11 bases lining up with TRBD2. The CDR3 covers 15 residues. Germline values: CDR1 SQVTM, CDR2 ANQGSEA. After removal of 4 bases from V and 1 base from J, the junction contained 5 bases not matched to a gene. CDR3 coding DNA: TGCAGCGTTGGTTTTACTAGCGGGGGCCAAGAGACCCAGTACTTC. It codes for CSVGFTSGGQETQYF. Full variable domain (remainder filled in from reference TRBV29-1 and TRBJ2-5): SAVISQKPSRDICQRGTSLTIQCQVDSQVTMMFWYRQQPGQSLTLIATANQGSEATYESGFVIDKFPISRPNLTFSTLTVSNMSPEDSSIYLCSVGFTSGGQETQYFGPGTRLLVL.

J is TRBJ1-1 and V is TRBV5-6, with D hard to call. The germline V and J ends were trimmed by 1 base and 3 bases, with 4 bases remaining between them. The germline CDR1 and CDR2 sequences are SGHDT and YYEEEE. CDR3 size: 12 residues. The CDR3 region has the DNA TGTGCCAGCAGCTTGACTGACACTGAAGCTTTCTTT. Translated, it gives CASSLTDTEAFF. The entire variable domain, with the rest obtained from reference TRBV5-6 and TRBJ1-1, is as follows: DAGVTQSPTHLIKTRGQQVTLRCSPKSGHDTVSWYQQALGQGPQFIFQYYEEEERQRGNFPDRFSGHQFPNYSSELNVNALLLGDSALYLCASSLTDTEAFFGQGTRLTVV.

The chain employs TRBV11-3 and TRBJ2-7; 10 nucleotides line up with TRBD1. In germline, CDR1 is SGHNT, CDR2 YENEEA. The V gene end was trimmed by 0 bases and the J gene end by 5 bases; junction bases not matched to a gene: 4. There are 15 residues in the CDR3. The CDR3 sequence is CASSLEGQGLHEQYF. CDR3 bases: TGTGCCAGCAGCTTAGAGGGACAGGGGTTGCACGAGCAGTACTTC.

This clone was counted a few times. The chain carries TRBV7-9 and TRBJ1-4; TRBD1 agrees at 7 bases. Germline trimming cut 1 base from V and 5 bases from J; bases unmatched to any gene: 4. Germline CDR1 is SEHNR and CDR2 is FQNEAQ (reference sequence). The CDR3 consists of 15 residues. The CDR3 coding sequence is TGTGCCAGCAGCTTAGACTGGGACAGCAATGAAAAACTGTTTTTT. Translating it yields CASSLDWDSNEKLFF.

The CDR3 bases are TGCAGCGTTATTATACAGGGAAACTATGGCTACACCTTC. Encoded protein: CSVIIQGNYGYTF. The rearrangement joins TRBV29-1 to TRBJ1-2; D might be TRBD1 (6 bases). The length of the CDR3 is 13 residues. Germline V gene lookup returns CDR1 SQVTM and CDR2 ANQGSEA. The germline V and J ends were trimmed by 5 bases and 2 bases, with 12 bases remaining between them.

Regarding this clone: Additional DNA sequences in this sample encode the identical CDR3. V gene TRBV9 combines with J gene TRBJ1-1; D remains ambiguous. Trimming shortened V by 1 base and J by 2 bases, and 6 bases separated the two germline ends. The CDR3 runs 13 residues. Germline CDR1 is SGDLS and CDR2 is YYNGEE. The DNA for the CDR3 is TGTGCCAGCAGCGTAAATCTAAACACTGAAGCTTTCTTT. Translating gives CASSVNLNTEAFF.